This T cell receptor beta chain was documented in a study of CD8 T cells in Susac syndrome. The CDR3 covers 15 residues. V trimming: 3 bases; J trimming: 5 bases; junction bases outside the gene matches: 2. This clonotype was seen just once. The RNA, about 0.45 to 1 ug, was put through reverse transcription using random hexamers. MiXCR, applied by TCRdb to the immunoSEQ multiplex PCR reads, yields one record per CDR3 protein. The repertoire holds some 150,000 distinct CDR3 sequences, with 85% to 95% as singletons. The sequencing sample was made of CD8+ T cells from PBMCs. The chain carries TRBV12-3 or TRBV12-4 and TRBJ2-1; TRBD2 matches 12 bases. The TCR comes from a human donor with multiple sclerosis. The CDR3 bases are TGTGCCAGCAGTTTGAGGACTAGCGGGAACAATGAGCAGTTCTTC. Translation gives CASSLRTSGNNEQFF.